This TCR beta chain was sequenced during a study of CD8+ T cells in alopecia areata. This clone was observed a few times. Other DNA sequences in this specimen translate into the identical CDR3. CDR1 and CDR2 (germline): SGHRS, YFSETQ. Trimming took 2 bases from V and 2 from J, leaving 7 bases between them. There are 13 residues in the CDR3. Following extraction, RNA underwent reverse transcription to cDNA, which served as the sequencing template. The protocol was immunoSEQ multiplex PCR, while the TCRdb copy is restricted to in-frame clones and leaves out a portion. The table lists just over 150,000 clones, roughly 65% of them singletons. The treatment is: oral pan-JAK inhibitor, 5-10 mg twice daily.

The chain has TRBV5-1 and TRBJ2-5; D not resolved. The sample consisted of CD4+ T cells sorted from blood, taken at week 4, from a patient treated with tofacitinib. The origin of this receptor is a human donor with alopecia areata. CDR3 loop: CASSLPGQETQYF. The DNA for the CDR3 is TGCGCCAGCAGCTTACCGGGTCAAGAGACCCAGTACTTC.